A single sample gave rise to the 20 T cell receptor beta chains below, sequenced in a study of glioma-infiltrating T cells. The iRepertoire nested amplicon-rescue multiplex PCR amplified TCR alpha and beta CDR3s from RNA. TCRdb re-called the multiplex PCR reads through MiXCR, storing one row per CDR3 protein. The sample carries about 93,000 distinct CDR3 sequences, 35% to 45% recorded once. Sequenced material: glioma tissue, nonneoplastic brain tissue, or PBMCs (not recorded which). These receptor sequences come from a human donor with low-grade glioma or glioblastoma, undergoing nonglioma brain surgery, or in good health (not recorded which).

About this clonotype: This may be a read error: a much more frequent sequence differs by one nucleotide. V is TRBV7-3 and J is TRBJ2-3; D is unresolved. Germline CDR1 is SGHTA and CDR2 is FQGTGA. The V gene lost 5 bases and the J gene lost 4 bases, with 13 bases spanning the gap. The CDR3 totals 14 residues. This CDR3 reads CASSPSAEADTQYF. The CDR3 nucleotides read TGTGCCAGCAGCCCGTCGGCCGAGGCAGATACGCAGTATTTT.

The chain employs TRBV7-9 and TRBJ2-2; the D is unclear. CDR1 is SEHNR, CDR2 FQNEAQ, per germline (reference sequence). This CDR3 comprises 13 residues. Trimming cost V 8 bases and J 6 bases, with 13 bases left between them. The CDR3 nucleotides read TGTGCCAGCTTAAACGCATGGTCCGGGGAGCTGTTTTTT. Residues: CASLNAWSGELFF.

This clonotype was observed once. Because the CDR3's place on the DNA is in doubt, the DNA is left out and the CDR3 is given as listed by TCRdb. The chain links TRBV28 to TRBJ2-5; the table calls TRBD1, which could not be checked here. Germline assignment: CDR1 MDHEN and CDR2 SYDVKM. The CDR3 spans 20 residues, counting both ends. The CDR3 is CASSFYICSAPGRAAETQYF.

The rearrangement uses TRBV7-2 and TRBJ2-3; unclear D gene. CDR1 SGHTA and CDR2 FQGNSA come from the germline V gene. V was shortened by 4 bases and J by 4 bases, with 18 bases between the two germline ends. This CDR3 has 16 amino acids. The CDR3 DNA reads TGTGCCAGCAGCTCCTCAAAGGGCAGGCTCCCAGATACGCAGTATTTT. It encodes CASSSSKGRLPDTQYF.

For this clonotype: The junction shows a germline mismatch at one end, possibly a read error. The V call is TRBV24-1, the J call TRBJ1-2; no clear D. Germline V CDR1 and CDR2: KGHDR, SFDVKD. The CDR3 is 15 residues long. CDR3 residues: CATSDPRKPRDGYTF. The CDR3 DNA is TGTGCCACCAGTGACCCCAGAAAGCCCCGGGATGGTTACACCTTC.

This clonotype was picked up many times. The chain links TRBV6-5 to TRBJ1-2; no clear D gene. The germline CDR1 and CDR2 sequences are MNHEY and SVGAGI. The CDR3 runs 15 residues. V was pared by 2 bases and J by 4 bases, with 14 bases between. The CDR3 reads CASSYAGDGSYGYTF. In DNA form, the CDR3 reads TGTGCCAGCAGTTACGCTGGGGATGGGAGCTATGGCTACACCTTC.

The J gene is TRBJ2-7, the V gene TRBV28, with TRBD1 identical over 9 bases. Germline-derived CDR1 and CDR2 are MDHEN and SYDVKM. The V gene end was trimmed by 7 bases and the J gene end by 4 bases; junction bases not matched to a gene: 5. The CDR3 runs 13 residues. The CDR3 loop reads CASNVQGAYEQYF. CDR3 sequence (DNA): TGTGCCAGCAACGTACAGGGGGCGTACGAGCAGTACTTC.

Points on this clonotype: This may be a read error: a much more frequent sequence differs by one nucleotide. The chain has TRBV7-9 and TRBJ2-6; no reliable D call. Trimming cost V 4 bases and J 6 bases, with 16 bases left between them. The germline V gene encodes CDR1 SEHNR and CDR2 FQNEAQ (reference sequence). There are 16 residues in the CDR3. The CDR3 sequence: CASSSATPAVANVLTF. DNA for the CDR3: TGTGCCAGCAGCTCCGCAACACCGGCTGTGGCCAACGTCCTGACTTTC.

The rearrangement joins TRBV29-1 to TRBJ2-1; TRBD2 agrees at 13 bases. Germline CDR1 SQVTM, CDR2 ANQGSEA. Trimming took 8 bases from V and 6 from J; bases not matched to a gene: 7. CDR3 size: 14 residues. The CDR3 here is CSFPTSGGANEQFF. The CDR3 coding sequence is TGCAGCTTCCCAACTAGCGGGGGGGCCAATGAGCAGTTCTTC.

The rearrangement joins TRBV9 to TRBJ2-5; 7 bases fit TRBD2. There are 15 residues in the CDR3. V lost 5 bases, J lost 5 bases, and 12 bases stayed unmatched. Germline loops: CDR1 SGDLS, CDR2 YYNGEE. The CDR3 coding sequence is TGTGCCAGCAGACCCCGGTCTAGCGGATTGGAGACCCAGTACTTC. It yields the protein CASRPRSSGLETQYF.

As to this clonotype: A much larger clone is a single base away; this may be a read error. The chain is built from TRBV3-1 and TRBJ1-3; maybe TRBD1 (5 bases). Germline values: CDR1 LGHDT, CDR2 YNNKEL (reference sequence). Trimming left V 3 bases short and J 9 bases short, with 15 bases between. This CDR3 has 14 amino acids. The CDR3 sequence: CASSHATALVTIYF. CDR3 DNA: TGTGCCAGCAGCCATGCGACAGCTCTTGTCACCATATATTTT. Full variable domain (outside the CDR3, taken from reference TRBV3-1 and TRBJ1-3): DTAVSQTPKYLVTQMGNDKSIKCEQNLGHDTMYWYKQDSKKFLKIMFSYNNKELIINETVPNRFSPKSPDKAHLNLHINSLELGDSAVYFCASSHATALVTIYFGEGSWLTVV.

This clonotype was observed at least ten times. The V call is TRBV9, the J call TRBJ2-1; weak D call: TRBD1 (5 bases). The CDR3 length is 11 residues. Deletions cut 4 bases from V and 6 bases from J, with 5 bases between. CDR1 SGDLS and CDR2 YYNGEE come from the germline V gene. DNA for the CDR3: TGTGCCAGCAGCAGGGGCAATGAGCAGTTCTTC. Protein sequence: CASSRGNEQFF.

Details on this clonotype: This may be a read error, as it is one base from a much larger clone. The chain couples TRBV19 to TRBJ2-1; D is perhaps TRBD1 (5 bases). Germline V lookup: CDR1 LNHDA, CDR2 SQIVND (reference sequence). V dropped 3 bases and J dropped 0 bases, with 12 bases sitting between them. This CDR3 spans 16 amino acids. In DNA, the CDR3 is TGTGCCAGTAGTATGTGGGGCACCAGCTCCTACAATGAGCAGTTCTTC. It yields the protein CASSMWGTSSYNEQFF.

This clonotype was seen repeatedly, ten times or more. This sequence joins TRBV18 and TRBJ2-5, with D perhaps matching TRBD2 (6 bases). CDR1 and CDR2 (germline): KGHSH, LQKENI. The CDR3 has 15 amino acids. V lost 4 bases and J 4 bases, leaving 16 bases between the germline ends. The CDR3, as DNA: TGTGCCAGCTCACACCTGCGGGGTGACGGAGAGACCCAGTACTTC. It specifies CASSHLRGDGETQYF. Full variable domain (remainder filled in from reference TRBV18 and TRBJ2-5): NAGVMQNPRHLVRRRGQEARLRCSPMKGHSHVYWYRQLPEEGLKFMVYLQKENIIDESGMPKERFSAEFPKEGPSILRIQQVVRGDSAAYFCASSHLRGDGETQYFGPGTRLLVL.

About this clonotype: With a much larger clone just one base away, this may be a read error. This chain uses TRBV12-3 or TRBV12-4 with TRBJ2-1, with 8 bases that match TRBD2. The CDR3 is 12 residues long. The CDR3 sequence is CASRREGPEQSF. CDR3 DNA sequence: TGTGCCAGCAGACGGGAGGGCCCTGAGCAGTCCTTC.

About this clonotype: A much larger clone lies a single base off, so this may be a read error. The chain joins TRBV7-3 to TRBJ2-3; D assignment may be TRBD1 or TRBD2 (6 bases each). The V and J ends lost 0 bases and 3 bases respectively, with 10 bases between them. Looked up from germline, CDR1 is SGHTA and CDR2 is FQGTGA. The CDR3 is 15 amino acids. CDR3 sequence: CASSLTRGETDTQYF. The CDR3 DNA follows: TGTGCCAGCAGCTTAACTAGGGGGGAGACAGATACGCAGTATTTT. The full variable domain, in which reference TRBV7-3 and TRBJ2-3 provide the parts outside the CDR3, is GAGVSQTPSNKVTEKGKYVELRCDPISGHTALYWYRQSLGQGPEFLIYFQGTGAADDSGLPNDRFFAVRPEGSVSTLKIQRTERGDSAVYLCASSLTRGETDTQYFGPGTRLTVL.

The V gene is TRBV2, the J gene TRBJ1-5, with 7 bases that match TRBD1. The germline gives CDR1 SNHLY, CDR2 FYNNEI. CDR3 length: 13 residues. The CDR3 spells CARSGQGNQPQHF. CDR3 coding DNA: TGTGCAAGAAGTGGACAGGGCAATCAGCCCCAGCATTTT. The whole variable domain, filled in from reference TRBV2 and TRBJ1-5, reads EPEVTQTPSHQVTQMGQEVILRCVPISNHLYFYWYRQILGQKVEFLVSFYNNEISEKSEIFDDQFSVERPDGSNFTLKIRSTKLEDSAMYFCARSGQGNQPQHFGDGTRLSIL.

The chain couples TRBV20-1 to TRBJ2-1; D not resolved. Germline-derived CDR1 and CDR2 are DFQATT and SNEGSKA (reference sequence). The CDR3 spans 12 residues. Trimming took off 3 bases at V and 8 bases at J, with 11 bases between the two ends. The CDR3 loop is CSASPSSYEQFF. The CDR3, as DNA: TGCAGTGCTAGTCCGAGTTCCTATGAGCAGTTCTTC.

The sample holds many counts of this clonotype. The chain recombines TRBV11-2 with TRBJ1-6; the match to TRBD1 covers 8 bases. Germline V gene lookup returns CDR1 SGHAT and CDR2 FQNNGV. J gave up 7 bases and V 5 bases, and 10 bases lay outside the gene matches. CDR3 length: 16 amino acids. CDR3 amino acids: CASSRTGGSLNSPLHF. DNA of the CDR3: TGTGCCAGCAGCCGTACAGGGGGAAGCTTGAATTCACCCCTCCACTTT.

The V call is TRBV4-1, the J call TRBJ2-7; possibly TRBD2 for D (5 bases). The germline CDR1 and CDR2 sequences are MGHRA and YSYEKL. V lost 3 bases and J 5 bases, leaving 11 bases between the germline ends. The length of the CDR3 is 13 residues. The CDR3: CASSHGDNNEQYF. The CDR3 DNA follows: TGCGCCAGCAGCCACGGGGATAACAACGAGCAGTACTTC.